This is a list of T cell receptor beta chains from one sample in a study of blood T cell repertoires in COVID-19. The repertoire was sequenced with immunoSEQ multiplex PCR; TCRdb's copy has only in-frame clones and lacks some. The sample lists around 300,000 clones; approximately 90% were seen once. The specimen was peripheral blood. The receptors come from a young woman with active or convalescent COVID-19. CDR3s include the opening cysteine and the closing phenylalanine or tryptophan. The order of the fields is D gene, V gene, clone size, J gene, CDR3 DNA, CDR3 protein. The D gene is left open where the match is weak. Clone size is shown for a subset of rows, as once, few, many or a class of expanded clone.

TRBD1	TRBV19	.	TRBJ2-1	TGTGCCAGTAGTAACCCAAGGACAGGGGGATACAATGAGCAGTTCTTC	CASSNPRTGGYNEQFF
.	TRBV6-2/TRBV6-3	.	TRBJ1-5	TGTGCCAGCAGTCCACACCGGGATAGTAATCAGCCCCAGCATTTT	CASSPHRDSNQPQHF
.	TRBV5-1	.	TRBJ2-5	TGCGCCAGCAGAATAGCACTTCAAGAGACCCAGTACTTC	CASRIALQETQYF
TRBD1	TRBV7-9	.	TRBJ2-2	TGTGCCAGCAGCCCCTACAGGGGGCACGACACCGGGGAGCTGTTTTTT	CASSPYRGHDTGELFF
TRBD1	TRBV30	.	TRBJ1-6	TGTGCCTGGAGTGGACAGGGGGATTCACCCCTCCACTTT	CAWSGQGDSPLHF
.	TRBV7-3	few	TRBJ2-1	TGTGCCAGCAGCGAACGACAACACGACGGCGAGCAGTTCTTC	CASSERQHDGEQFF
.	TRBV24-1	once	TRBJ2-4	TGTGCCTCTCTGGGGGGTTTGGTGGCCAAAAACATTCAGTACTTC	CASLGGLVAKNIQYF
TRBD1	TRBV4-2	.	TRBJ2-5	TGTGCCAGCAGCCAAGATCTACAGGGGCCTCAAGAGACCCAGTACTTC	CASSQDLQGPQETQYF
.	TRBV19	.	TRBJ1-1	TGTGCCAGTAGTAGCGGGCGGACCACTGAAGCTTTCTTT	CASSSGRTTEAFF
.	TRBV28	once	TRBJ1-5	TGTGCCAGCCGGTCGGGTTTCAATCAGCCCCAGCATTTT	CASRSGFNQPQHF
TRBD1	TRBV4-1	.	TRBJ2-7	TGCGCCAGCAGCCAAGACGGACAGGGGGCAACGGTGGGGCAGTACTTC	CASSQDGQGATVGQYF
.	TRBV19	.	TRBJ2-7	TGTGCCACGACCAAATCGGCGGGCCCCTACGAGCAGTACTTC	CATTKSAGPYEQYF
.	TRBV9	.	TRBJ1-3	TGTGCCAGCAGCGTAGACCCCGGTGGCGGAGTATCTGGAAACACCATATATTTT	CASSVDPGGGVSGNTIYF
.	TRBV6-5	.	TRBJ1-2	TGTGCCAGCAGTTACGCGGGTACTACTAACTATGGCTACACCTTC	CASSYAGTTNYGYTF
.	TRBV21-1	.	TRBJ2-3	TGTGCCAGCAGCCCAAGCCTTTTGTCGGGGAAGCGGGGGTGCACAGATACGCAGTATTTT	CASSPSLLSGKRGCTDTQYF
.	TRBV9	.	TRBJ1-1	TGTGCCAGCAGCGTTGACAGTTACACTGAAGCTTTCTTT	CASSVDSYTEAFF
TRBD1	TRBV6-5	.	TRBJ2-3	TGTGCCAGCAGTAAAACAGGGGGCGGGTTGTATTTT	CASSKTGGGLYF
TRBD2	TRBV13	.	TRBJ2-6	TGTGCCAGCAGCCCCCGGGGGGGGGACTACGGGGCCAACGTCCTGACTTTC	CASSPRGGDYGANVLTF
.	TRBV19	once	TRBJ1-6	TGTGCCAGTACTGGAAACGTACTCCGGGATTCCCTCCACTTT	CASTGNVLRDSLHF
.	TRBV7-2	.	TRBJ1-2	TGTGCCAGCAGCCGAATGGAGGGGTTTGGCTACACCTTC	CASSRMEGFGYTF